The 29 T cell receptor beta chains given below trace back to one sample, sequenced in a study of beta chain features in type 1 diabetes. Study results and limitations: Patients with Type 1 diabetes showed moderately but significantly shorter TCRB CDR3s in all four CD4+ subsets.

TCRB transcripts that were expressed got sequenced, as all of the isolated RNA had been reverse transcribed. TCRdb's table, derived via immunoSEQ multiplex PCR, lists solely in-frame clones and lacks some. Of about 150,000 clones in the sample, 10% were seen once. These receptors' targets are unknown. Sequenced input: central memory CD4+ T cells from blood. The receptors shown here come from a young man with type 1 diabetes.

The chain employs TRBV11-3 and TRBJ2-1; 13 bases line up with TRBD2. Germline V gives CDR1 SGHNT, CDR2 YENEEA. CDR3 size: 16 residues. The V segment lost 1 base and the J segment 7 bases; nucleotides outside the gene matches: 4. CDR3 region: CASSLGLAGGSNEQFF. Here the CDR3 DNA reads TGTGCCAGCAGCTTAGGACTAGCGGGAGGATCGAATGAGCAGTTCTTC.

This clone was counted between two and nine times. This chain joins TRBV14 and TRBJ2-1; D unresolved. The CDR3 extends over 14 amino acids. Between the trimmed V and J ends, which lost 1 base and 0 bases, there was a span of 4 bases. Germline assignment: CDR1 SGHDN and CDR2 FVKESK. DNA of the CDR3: TGTGCCAGCAGCCAAGCTGTCTCCTACAATGAGCAGTTCTTC. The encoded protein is CASSQAVSYNEQFF. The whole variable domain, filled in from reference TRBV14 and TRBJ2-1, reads EAGVTQFPSHSVIEKGQTVTLRCDPISGHDNLYWYRRVMGKEIKFLLHFVKESKQDESGMPNNRFLAERTGGTYSTLKVQPAELEDSGVYFCASSQAVSYNEQFFGPGTRLTVL.

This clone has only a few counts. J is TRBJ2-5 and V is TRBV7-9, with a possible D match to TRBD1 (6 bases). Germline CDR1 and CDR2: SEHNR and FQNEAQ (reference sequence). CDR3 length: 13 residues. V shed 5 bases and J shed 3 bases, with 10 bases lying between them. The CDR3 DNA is TGTGCCAGCAGCACTGGACAGAAAGAGACCCAGTACTTC. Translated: CASSTGQKETQYF.

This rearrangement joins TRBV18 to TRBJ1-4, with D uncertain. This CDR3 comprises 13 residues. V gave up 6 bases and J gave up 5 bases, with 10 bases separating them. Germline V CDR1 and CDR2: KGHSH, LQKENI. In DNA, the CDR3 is TGTGCCAGCTCGGAGACCACGAATGAAAAACTGTTTTTT. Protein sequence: CASSETTNEKLFF.

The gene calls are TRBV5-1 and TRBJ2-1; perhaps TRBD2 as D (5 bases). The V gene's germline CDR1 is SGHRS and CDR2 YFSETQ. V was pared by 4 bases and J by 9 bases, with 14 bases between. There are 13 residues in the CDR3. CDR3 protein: CASSTETMGEQFF. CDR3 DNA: TGCGCCAGCAGCACCGAGACTATGGGTGAGCAGTTCTTC. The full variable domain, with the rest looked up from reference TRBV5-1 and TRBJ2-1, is KAGVTQTPRYLIKTRGQQVTLSCSPISGHRSVSWYQQTPGQGLQFLFEYFSETQRNKGNFPGRFSGRQFSNSRSEMNVSTLELGDSALYLCASSTETMGEQFFGPGTRLTVL.

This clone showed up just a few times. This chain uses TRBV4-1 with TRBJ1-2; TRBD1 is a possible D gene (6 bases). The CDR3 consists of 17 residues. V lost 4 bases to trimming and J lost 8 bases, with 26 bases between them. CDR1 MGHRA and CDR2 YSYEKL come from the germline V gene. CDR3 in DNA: TGCGCCAGCAGCCCAAGCGATCAACAGGGAAATTCGCGGGGCTACACCTTC. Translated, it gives CASSPSDQQGNSRGYTF.

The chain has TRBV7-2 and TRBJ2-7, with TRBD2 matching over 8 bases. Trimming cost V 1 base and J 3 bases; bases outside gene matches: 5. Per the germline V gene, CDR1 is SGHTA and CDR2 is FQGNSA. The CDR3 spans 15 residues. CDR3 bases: TGTGCCAGCAGCTTAGGAGCGGGAGCCAACTACGAGCAGTACTTC. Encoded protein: CASSLGAGANYEQYF.

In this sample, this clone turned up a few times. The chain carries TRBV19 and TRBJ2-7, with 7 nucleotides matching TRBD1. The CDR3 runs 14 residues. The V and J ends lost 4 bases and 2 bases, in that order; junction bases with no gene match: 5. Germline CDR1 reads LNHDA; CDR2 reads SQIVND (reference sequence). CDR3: CASSNPGQTYEQYF. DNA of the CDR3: TGTGCCAGTAGTAATCCGGGACAGACCTACGAGCAGTACTTC.

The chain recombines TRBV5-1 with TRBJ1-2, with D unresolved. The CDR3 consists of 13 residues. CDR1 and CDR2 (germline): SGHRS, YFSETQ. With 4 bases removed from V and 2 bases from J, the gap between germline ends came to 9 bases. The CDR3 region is CASSRRENYGYTF. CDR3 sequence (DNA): TGCGCCAGCAGCAGGAGGGAAAACTATGGCTACACCTTC.

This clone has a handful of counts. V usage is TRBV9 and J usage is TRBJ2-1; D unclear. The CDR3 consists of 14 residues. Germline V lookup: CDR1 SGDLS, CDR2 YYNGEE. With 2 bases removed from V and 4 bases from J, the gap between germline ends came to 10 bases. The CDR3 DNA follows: TGTGCCAGCAGCGTCCGGGTCGGGTACAATGAGCAGTTCTTC. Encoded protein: CASSVRVGYNEQFF.

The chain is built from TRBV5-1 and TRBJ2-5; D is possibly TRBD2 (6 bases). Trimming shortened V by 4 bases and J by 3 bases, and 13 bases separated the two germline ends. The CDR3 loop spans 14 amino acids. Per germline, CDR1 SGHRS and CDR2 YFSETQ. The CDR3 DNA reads TGCGCCAGCAGCCCTTCGACTAGTAAAGAGACCCAGTACTTC. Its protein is CASSPSTSKETQYF.

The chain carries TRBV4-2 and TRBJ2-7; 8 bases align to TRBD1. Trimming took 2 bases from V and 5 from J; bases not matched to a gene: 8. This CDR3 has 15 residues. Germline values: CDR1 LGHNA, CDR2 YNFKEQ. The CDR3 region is CASSQRAGGFDEQYF. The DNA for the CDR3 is TGTGCCAGCAGCCAACGGGCAGGGGGCTTTGACGAGCAGTACTTC.

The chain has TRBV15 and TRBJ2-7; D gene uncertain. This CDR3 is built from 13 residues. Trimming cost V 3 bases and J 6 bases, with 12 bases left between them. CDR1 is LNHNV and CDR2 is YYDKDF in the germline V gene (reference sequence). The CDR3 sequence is CATSRSRALEQYF. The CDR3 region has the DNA TGTGCCACCAGCAGGTCTAGAGCCCTCGAGCAGTACTTC.

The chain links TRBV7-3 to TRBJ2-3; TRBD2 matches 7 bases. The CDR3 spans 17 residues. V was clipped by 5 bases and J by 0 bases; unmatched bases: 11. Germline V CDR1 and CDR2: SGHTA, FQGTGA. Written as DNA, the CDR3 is TGTGCCAGCAGCATTACCCCCCTGCGGGAGAGCACAGATACGCAGTATTTT. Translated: CASSITPLRESTDTQYF.

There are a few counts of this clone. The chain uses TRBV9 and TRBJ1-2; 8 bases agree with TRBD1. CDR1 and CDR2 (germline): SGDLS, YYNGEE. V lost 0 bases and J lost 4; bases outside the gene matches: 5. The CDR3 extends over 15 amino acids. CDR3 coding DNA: TGTGCCAGCAGCGTAGGGCAGGGGGCTTTCTATGGCTACACCTTC. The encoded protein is CASSVGQGAFYGYTF.

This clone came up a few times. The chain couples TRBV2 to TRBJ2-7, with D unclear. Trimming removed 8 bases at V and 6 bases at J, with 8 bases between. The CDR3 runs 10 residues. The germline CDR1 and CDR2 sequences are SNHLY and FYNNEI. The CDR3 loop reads CASGLSEQYF. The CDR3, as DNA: TGTGCCAGCGGGCTTAGCGAGCAGTACTTC.

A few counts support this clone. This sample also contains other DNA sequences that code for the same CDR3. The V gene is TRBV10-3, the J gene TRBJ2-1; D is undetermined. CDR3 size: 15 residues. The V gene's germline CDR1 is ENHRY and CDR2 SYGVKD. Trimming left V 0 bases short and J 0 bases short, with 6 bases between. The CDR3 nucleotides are TGTGCCATCAGTGAGTCACTTAGCTCCTACAATGAGCAGTTCTTC. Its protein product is CAISESLSSYNEQFF.

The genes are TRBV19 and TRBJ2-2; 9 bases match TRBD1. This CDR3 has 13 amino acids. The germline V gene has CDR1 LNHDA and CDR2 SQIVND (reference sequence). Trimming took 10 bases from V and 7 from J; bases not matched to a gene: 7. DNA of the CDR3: TGTGCCACTTCGGGACAGGGAATCGGGGAGCTGTTTTTT. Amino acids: CATSGQGIGELFF.

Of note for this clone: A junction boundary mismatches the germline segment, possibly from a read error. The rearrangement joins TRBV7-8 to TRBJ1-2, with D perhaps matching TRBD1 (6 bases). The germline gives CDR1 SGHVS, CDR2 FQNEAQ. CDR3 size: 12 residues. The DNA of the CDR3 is TGTGCCACCAGCCGGGGGGCGGATGGCTACACCTTC. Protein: CATSRGADGYTF.

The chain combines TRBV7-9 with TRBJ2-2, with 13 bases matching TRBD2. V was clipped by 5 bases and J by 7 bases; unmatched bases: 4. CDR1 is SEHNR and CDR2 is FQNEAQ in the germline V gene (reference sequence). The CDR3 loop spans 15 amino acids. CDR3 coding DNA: TGTGCCAGCAGCAAGGGACTAGCGGGGTACGGGGAGCTGTTTTTT. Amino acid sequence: CASSKGLAGYGELFF.

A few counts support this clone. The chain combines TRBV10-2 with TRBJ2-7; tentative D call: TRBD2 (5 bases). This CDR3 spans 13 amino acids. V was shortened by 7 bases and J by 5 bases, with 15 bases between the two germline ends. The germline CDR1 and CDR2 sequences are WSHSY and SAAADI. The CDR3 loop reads CASTLGEFNEQYF. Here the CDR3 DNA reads TGCGCCAGCACTTTGGGAGAGTTTAACGAGCAGTACTTC.

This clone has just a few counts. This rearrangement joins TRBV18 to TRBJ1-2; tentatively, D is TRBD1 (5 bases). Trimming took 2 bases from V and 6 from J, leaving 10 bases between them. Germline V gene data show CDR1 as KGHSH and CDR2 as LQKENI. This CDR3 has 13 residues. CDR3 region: CASSPDRIHGYTF. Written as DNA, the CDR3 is TGTGCCAGCTCACCAGACAGAATCCATGGCTACACCTTC.

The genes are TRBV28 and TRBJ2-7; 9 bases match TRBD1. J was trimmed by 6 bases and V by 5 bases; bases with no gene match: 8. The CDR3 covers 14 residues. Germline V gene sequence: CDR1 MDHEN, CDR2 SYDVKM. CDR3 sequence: CASSDPGTGSEQYF. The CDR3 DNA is TGTGCCAGCAGTGACCCCGGGACAGGGTCCGAGCAGTACTTC.

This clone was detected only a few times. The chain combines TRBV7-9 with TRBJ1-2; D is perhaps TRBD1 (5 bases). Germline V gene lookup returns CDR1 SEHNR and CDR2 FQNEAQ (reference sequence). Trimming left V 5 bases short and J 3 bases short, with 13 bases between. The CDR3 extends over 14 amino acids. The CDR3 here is CASSPDNWDYGYTF. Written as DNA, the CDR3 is TGTGCCAGCAGCCCGGACAATTGGGACTATGGCTACACCTTC.

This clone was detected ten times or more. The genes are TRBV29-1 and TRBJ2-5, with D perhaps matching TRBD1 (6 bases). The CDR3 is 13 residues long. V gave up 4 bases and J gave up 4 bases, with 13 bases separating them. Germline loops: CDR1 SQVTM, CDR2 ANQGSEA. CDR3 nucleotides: TGCAGCGTTGCCCAGGGGTCGCGAGAGACCCAGTACTTC. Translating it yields CSVAQGSRETQYF.

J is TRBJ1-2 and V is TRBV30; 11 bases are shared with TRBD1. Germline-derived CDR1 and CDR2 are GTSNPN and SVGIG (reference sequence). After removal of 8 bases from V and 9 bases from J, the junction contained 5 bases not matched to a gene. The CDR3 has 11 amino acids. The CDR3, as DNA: TGTGCCGGGGACAGGGGGGTGAGCTACACCTTC. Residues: CAGDRGVSYTF.

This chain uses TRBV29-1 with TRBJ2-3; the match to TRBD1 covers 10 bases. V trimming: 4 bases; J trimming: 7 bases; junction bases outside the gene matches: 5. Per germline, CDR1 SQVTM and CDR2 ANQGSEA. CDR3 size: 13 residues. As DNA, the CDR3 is TGCAGCGTTGCCGAGACAGGGGGCTATACGCAGTATTTT. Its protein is CSVAETGGYTQYF.

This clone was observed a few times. CDR3 loop: CAWSGRSGSADTQYF. In nucleotides, the CDR3 is TGTGCCTGGAGTGGTAGGTCGGGGTCCGCAGATACGCAGTATTTT. This sequence joins TRBV30 and TRBJ2-3, with a tentative D call TRBD2 (5 bases). This CDR3 is built from 15 residues. Trimming shortened V by 1 base and J by 4 bases, and 15 bases separated the two germline ends. Per the germline V gene, CDR1 is GTSNPN and CDR2 is SVGIG (reference sequence).

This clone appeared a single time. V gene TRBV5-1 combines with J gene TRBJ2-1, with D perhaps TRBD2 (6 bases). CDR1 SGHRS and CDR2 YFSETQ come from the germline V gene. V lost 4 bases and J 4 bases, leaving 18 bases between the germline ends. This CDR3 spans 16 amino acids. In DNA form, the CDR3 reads TGCGCCAGCAGCCACACCGGGACTCACAAATACAATGAGCAGTTCTTC. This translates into CASSHTGTHKYNEQFF.